The clone carrying this TCR beta chain showed up just a few times. Its specificity is unknown. This specimen belongs to a study of T cell repertoires in cytomegalovirus infection. Study summary: Matching HLA type and CMV infection were both indicated by public TCR beta signatures.

Trimming took 5 bases from V and 1 from J, leaving 12 bases between them. The germline gives CDR1 SGHRS, CDR2 YFSETQ. The CDR3 length is 14 residues. The study, taken as a whole, reports: Adding up the frequency of public TCR beta families identified people who carried CMV plus the relevant HLA. The ex vivo response was dominated by HLA-C-restricted CMV-specific TCR beta clonotypes.

TCRdb re-analysed the reads in MiXCR, keeping a single row per CDR3 protein. This sample has 250,000 to 300,000 distinct CDR3 sequences; around 9% occur once, and the top ten carry around 16%. The chain links TRBV5-1 to TRBJ1-2; no reliable D call. Sequences were obtained from PBMCs. The receptor was isolated from a human donor in good health (CMV status not recorded). Some clones in this sample may be carry-over from other donors' samples. CDR3 bases: TGCGCCAGCAGTTACCAGACGGATAACTATGGCTACACCTTC. Translation gives CASSYQTDNYGYTF.